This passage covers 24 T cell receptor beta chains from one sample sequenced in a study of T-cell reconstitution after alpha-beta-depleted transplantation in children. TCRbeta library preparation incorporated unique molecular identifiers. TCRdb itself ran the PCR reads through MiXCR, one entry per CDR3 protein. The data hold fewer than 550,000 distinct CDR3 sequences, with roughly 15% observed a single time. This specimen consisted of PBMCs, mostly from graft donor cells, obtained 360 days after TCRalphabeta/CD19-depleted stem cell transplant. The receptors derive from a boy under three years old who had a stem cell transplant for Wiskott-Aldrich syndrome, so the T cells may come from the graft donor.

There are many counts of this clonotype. In nucleotides, the CDR3 is TGCAGTGCTAGAGTTCATCGAGACGCCCACACCGGGGAGCTGTTTTTT. This sequence encodes CSARVHRDAHTGELFF. The V and J genes are TRBV20-1 and TRBJ2-2; D unclear. Germline-derived CDR1 and CDR2 are DFQATT and SNEGSKA (reference sequence). There are 16 residues in the CDR3. Trimming left V 1 base short and J 3 bases short, with 15 bases between.

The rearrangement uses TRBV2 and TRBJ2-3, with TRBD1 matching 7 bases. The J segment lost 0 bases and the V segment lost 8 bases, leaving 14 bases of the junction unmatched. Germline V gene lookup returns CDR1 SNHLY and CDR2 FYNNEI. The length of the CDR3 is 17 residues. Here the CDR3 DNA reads TGTGCCAGCGTTTACTACCGACAGGGTGGTAGCACAGATACGCAGTATTTT. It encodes CASVYYRQGGSTDTQYF.

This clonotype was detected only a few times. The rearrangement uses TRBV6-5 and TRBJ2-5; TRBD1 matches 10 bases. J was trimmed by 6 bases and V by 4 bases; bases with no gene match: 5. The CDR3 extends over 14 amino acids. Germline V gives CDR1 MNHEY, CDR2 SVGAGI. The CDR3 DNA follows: TGTGCCAGCAGTTCGACAGGGGGCATGAAGACCCAGTACTTC. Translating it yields CASSSTGGMKTQYF.

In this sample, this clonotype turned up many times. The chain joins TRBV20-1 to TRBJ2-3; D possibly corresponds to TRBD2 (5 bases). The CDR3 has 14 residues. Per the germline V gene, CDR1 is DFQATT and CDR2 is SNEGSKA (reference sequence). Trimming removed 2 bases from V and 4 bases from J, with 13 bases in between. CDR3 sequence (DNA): TGCAGTGCTAGACTAGAGGGATCGGCAGATACGCAGTATTTT. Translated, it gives CSARLEGSADTQYF.

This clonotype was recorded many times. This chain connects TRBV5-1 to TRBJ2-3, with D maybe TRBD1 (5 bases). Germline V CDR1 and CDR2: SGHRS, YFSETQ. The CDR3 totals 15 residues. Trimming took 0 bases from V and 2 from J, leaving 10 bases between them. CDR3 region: CASSLVGPYTDTQYF. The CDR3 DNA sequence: TGCGCCAGCAGCTTGGTGGGGCCCTACACAGATACGCAGTATTTT.

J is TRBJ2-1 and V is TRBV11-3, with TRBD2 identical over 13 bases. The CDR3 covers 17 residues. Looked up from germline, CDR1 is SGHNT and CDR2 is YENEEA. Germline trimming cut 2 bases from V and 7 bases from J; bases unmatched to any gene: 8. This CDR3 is CASSLHRTSGRENEQFF. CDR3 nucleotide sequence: TGTGCCAGCAGCTTACACCGGACTAGCGGGAGAGAGAATGAGCAGTTCTTC.

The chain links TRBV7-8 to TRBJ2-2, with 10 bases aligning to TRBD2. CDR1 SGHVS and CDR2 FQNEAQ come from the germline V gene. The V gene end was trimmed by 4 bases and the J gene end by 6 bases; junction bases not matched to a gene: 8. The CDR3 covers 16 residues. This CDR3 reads CASSSRFSGGPGELFF. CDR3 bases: TGTGCCAGCAGCTCCCGTTTTAGCGGGGGGCCCGGGGAGCTGTTTTTT. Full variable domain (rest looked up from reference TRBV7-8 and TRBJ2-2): GAGVSQSPRYKVAKRGQDVALRCDPISGHVSLFWYQQALGQGPEFLTYFQNEAQLDKSGLPSDRFFAERPEGSVSTLKIQRTQQEDSAVYLCASSSRFSGGPGELFFGEGSRLTVL.

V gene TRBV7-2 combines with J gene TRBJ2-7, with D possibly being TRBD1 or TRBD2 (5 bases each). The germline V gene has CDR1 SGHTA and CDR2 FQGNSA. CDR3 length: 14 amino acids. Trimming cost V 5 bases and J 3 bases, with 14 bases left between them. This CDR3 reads CASSPGRGGYEQYF. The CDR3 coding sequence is TGTGCCAGCAGCCCGGGACGAGGAGGCTACGAGCAGTACTTC.

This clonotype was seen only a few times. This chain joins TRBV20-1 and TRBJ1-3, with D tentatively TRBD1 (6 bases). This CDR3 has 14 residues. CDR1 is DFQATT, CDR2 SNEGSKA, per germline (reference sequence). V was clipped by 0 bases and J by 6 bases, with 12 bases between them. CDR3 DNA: TGCAGTGCTAGAGAAGGACAGCAGAAAAACACCATATATTTT. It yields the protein CSAREGQQKNTIYF.

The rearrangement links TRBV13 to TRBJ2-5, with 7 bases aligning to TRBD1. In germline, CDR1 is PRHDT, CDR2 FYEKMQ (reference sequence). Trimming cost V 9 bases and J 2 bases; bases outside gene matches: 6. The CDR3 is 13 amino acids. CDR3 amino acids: CASSQGMQETQYF. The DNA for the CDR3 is TGTGCCAGTTCACAGGGGATGCAAGAGACCCAGTACTTC.

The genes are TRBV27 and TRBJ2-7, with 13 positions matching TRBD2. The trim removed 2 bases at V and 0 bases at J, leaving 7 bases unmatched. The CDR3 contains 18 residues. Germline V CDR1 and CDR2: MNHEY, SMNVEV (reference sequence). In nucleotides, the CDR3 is TGTGCCAGCAGTTTACCCTCCTGGACTAGCGGGGGCTCCTACGAGCAGTACTTC. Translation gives CASSLPSWTSGGSYEQYF.

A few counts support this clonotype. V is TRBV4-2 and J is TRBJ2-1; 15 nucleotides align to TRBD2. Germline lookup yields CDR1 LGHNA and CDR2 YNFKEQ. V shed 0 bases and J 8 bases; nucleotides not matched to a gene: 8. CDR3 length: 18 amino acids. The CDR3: CASSQDRTSGRALDEQFF. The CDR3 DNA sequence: TGTGCCAGCAGCCAAGACCGGACTAGCGGGAGGGCCTTAGATGAGCAGTTCTTC.

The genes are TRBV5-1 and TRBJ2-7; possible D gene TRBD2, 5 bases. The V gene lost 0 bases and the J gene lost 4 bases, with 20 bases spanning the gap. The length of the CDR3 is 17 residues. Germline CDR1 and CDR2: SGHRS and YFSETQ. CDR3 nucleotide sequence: TGCGCCAGCAGCTTGGTTCCCGGGAAAGTTCGGGGATACGAGCAGTACTTC. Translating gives CASSLVPGKVRGYEQYF.

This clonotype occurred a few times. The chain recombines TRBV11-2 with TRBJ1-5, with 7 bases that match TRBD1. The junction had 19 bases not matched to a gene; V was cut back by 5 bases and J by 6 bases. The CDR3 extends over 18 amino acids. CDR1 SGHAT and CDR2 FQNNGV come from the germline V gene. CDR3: CASSPISPPDREGQPQHF. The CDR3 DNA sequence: TGTGCCAGCAGCCCGATTAGCCCTCCAGACAGGGAAGGTCAGCCCCAGCATTTT. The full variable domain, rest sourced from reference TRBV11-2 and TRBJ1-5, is EAGVAQSPRYKIIEKRQSVAFWCNPISGHATLYWYQQILGQGPKLLIQFQNNGVVDDSQLPKDRFSAERLKGVDSTLKIQPAKLEDSAVYLCASSPISPPDREGQPQHFGDGTRLSIL.

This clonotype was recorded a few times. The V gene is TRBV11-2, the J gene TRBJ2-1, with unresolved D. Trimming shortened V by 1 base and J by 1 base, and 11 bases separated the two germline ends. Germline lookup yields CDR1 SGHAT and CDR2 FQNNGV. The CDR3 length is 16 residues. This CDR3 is CASSLGPGRSYNEQFF. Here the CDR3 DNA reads TGTGCCAGCAGCTTAGGCCCTGGTCGTTCCTACAATGAGCAGTTCTTC.

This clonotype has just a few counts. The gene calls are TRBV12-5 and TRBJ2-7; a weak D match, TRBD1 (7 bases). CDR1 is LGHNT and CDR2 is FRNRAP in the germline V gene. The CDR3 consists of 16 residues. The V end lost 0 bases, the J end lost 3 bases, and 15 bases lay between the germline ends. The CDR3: CASGLVRRDRLYEQYF. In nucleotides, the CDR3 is TGTGCTAGTGGTTTGGTACGGCGGGACAGACTCTACGAGCAGTACTTC.

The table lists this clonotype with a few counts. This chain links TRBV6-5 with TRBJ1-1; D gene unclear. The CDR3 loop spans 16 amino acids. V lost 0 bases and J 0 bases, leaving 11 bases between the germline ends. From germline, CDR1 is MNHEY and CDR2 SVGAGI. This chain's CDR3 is CASSYSPADLNTEAFF. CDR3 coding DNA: TGTGCCAGCAGTTACTCCCCTGCGGACCTGAACACTGAAGCTTTCTTT.

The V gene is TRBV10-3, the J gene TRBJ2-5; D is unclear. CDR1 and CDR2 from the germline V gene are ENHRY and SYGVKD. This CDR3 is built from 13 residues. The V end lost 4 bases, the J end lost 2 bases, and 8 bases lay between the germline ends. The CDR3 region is CAISGRQQETQYF. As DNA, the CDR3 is TGTGCCATCAGTGGTAGGCAGCAAGAGACCCAGTACTTC.

CDR3 region: CASMTWMMYNEQFF. The CDR3 DNA follows: TGTGCCAGCATGACGTGGATGATGTACAATGAGCAGTTCTTC. V gene TRBV6-1 combines with J gene TRBJ2-1; D is ambiguous. Germline V CDR1 and CDR2: MNHNS, SASEGT. V lost 7 bases, J lost 4 bases, and 14 bases lay in between. The CDR3 spans 14 residues.

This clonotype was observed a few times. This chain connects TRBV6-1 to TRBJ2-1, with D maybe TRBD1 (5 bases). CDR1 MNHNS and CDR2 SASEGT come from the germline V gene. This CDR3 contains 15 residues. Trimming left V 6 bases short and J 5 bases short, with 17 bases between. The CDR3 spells CASRFPRPTDNEQFF. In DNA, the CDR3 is TGTGCCAGCAGGTTCCCCCGCCCGACAGACAATGAGCAGTTCTTC.

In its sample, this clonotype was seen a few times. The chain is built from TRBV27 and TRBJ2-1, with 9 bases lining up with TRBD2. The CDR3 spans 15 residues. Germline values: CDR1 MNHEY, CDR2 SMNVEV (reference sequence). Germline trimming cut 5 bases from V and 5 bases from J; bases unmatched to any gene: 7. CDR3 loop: CASSESSGTNNEQFF. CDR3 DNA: TGTGCCAGCAGTGAGTCTAGCGGGACAAACAATGAGCAGTTCTTC.

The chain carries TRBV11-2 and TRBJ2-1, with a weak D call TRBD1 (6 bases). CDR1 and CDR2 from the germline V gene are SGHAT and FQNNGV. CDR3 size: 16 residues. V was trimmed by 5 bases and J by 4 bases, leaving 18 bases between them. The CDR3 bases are TGTGCCAGCAGCCAGGGGCAAACGATCCTTTACAATGAGCAGTTCTTC. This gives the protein CASSQGQTILYNEQFF.

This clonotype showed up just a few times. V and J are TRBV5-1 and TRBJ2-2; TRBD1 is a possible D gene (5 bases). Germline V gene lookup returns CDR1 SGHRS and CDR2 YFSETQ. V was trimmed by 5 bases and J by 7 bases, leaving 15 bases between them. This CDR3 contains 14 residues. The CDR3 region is CASRPGMGGGELFF. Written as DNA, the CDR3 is TGCGCCAGCAGACCAGGGATGGGTGGCGGGGAGCTGTTTTTT.

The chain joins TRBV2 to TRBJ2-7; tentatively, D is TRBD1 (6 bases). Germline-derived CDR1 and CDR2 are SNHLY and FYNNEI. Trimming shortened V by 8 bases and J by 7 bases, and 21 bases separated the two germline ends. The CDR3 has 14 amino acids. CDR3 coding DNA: TGTGCCAGCTGCCAGGCCTCAGGGGTTGGAGAGCAGTACTTC. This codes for CASCQASGVGEQYF.